This TCR beta chain was profiled in a study of blood T cell repertoires in COVID-19. On the study more broadly: Sites across the United States, Italy and Spain contributed samples from acute and convalescent COVID-19.

How the authors handled the data: The assay estimated nucleated cells by amplifying reference gene primers. Assay: immunoSEQ multiplex PCR; the TCRdb copy retains only in-frame clones and omits some. V and J calls and clone size are those listed in that table; D and trimming were worked out from the DNA. The sample yields some 42,000 clones, over 80% seen once. Germline V gene sequence: CDR1 KGHSH, CDR2 LQKENI. Trimming removed 4 bases from V and 0 bases from J; junction bases left unmatched: 5. The CDR3 runs to 15 residues. The sequenced sample consisted of peripheral blood. The clonotype comes from a human donor in a cohort sampled during active COVID-19. The chain recombines TRBV18 with TRBJ2-5; the match to TRBD2 covers 7 bases. The CDR3 spells CASSRGGTNQETQYF. CDR3 DNA sequence: TGTGCCAGCTCACGGGGGGGGACCAACCAAGAGACCCAGTACTTC.